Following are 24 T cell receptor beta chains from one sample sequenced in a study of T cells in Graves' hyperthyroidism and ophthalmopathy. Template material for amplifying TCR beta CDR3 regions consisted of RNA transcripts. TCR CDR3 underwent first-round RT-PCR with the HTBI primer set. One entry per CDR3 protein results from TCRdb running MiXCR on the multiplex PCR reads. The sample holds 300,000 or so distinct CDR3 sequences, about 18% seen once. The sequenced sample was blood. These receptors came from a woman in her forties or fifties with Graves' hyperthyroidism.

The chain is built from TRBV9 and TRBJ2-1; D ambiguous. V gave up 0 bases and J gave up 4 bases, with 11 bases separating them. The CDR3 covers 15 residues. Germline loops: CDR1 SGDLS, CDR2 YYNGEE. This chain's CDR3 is CASSVDPDPYNEQFF. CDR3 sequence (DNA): TGTGCCAGCAGCGTAGATCCGGACCCGTACAATGAGCAGTTCTTC. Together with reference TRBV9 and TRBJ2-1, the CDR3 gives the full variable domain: DSGVTQTPKHLITATGQRVTLRCSPRSGDLSVYWYQQSLDQGLQFLIQYYNGEERAKGNILERFSAQQFPDLHSELNLSSLELGDSALYFCASSVDPDPYNEQFFGPGTRLTVL.

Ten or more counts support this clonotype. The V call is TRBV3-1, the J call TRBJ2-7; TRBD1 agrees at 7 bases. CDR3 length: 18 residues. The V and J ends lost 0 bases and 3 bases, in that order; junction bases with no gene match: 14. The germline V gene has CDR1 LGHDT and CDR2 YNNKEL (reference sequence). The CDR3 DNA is TGTGCCAGCAGCCAAGAGGGGGCAGGGACAGCCAGTCTCTACGAGCAGTACTTC. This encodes CASSQEGAGTASLYEQYF.

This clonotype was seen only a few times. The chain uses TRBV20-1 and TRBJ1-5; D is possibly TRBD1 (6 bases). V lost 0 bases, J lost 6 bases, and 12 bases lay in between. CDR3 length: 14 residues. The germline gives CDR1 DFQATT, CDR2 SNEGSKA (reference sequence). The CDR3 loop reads CSARDNREGQPQHF. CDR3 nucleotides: TGCAGTGCTAGAGATAACAGGGAGGGTCAGCCCCAGCATTTT.

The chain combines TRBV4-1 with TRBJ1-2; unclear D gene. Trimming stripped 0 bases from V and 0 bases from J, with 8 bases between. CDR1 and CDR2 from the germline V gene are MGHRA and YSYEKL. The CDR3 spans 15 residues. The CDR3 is CASSQDSSTNYGYTF. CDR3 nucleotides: TGCGCCAGCAGCCAAGATTCCAGTACTAACTATGGCTACACCTTC.

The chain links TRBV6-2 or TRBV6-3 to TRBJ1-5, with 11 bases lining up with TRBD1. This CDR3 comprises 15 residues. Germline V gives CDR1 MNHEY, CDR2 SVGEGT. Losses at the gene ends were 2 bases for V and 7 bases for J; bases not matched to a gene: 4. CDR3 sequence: CASSYLRTGGQPQHF. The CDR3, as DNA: TGTGCCAGCAGTTACCTCCGGACAGGGGGCCAGCCCCAGCATTTT.

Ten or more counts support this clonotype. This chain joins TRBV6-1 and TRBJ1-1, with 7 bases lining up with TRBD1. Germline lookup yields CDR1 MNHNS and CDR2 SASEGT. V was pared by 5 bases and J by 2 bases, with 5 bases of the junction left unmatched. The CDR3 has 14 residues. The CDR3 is CASSWTGENTEAFF. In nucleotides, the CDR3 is TGTGCCAGCAGTTGGACAGGTGAAAACACTGAAGCTTTCTTT.

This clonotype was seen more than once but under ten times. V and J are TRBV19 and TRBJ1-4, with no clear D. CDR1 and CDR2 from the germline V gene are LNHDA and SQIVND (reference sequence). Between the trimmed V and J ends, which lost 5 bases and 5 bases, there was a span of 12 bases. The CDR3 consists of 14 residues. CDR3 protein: CASSPRGPNEKLFF. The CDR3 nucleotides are TGTGCCAGTAGTCCGCGAGGTCCAAATGAAAAACTGTTTTTT.

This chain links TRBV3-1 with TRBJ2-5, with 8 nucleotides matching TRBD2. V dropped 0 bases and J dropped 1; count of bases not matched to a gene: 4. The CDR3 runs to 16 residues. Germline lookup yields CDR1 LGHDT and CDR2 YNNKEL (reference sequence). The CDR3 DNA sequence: TGTGCCAGCAGCCAAGATTTAGCGGGGTTCCAAGAGACCCAGTACTTC. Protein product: CASSQDLAGFQETQYF.

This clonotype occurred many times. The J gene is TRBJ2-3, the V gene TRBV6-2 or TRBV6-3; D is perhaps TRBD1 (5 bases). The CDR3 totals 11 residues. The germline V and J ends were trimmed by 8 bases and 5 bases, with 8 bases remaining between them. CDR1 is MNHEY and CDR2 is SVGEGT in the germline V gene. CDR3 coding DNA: TGTGCCAGCTCCCAGGGAGATACGCAGTATTTT. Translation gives CASSQGDTQYF.

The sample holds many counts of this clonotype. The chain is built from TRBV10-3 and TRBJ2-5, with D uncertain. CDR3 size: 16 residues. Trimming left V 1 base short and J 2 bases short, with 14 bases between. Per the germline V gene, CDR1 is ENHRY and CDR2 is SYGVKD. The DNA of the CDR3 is TGTGCCATCAGTGAGTTCTCCGACTCTGAACAAGAGACCCAGTACTTC. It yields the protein CAISEFSDSEQETQYF.

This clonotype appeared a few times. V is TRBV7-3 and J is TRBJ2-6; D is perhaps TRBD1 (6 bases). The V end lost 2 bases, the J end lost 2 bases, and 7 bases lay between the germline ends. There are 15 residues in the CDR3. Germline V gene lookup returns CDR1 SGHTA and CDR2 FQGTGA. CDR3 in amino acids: CASSLGGPGANVLTF. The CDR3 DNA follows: TGTGCCAGCAGCTTAGGGGGCCCTGGGGCCAACGTCCTGACTTTC.

In nucleotides, the CDR3 is TGCAGTGCTTATGAACCGGACTATAACGAGCAGTACTTC. Translation gives CSAYEPDYNEQYF. This chain uses TRBV20-1 with TRBJ2-7; TRBD2 might be the D (6 bases). The CDR3 consists of 13 residues. Germline V lookup: CDR1 DFQATT, CDR2 SNEGSKA (reference sequence). V shed 5 bases and J shed 5 bases, with 16 bases lying between them.

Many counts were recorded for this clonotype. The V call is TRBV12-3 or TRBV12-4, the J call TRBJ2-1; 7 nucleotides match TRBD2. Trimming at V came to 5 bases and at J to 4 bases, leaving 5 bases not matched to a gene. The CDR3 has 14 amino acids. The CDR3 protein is CASSRTGGYNEQFF. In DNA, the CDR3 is TGTGCCAGCAGTCGCACGGGGGGTTACAATGAGCAGTTCTTC.

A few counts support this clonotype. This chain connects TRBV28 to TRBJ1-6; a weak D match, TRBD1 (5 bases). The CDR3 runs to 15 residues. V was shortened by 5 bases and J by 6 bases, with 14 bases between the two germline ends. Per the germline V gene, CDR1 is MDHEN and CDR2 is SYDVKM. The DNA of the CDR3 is TGTGCCAGCAGTGGGGACCTGCTTGGTAATTCACCCCTCCACTTT. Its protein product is CASSGDLLGNSPLHF.

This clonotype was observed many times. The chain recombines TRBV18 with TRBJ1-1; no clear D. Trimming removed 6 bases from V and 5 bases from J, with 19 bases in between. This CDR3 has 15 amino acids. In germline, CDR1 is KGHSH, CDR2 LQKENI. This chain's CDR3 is CASSPSPGLGTEAFF. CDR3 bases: TGTGCCAGCTCTCCGTCCCCGGGTTTGGGGACTGAAGCTTTCTTT. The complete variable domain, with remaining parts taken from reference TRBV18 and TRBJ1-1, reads NAGVMQNPRHLVRRRGQEARLRCSPMKGHSHVYWYRQLPEEGLKFMVYLQKENIIDESGMPKERFSAEFPKEGPSILRIQQVVRGDSAAYFCASSPSPGLGTEAFFGQGTRLTVV.

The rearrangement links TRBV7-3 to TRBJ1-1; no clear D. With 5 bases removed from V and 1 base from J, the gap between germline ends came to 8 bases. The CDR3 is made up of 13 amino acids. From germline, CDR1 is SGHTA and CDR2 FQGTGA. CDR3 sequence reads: CASSLMANTEAFF. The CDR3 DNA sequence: TGTGCCAGCAGCCTAATGGCGAACACTGAAGCTTTCTTT.

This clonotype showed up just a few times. CDR3 protein: CASSRPGTGVNTEAFF. The CDR3 nucleotides are TGTGCCAGCAGTCGTCCCGGGACAGGGGTTAACACTGAAGCTTTCTTT. This chain joins TRBV28 and TRBJ1-1, with 10 bases identical to TRBD1. Germline V gene lookup returns CDR1 MDHEN and CDR2 SYDVKM. V gave up 5 bases and J gave up 2 bases; unmatched junction bases: 8. The CDR3 loop spans 16 amino acids.

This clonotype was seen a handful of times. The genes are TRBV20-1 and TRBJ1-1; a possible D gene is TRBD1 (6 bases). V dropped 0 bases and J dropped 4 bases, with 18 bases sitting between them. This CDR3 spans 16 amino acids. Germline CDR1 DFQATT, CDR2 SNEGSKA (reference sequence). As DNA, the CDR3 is TGCAGTGCTAGAGATCTCCAAACAGGGCTGAGCACTGAAGCTTTCTTT. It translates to CSARDLQTGLSTEAFF.

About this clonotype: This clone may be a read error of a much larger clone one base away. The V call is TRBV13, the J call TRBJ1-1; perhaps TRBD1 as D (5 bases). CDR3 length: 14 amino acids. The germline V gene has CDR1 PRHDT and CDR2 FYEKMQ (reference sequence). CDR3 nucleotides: TGTGCCAGCAGCCCGACAGAGGTGAACACTGTAGCTTTCTTT. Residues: CASSPTEVNTVAFF.

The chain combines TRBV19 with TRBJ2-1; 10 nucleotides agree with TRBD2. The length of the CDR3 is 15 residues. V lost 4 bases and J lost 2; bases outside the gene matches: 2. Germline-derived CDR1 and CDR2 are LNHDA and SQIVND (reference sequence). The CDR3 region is CASSTSGGAYNEQFF. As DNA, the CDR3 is TGTGCCAGTAGTACCAGCGGGGGGGCCTACAATGAGCAGTTCTTC.

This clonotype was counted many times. The CDR3 loop reads CASSPRGEAYEQYF. As DNA, the CDR3 is TGTGCCAGCTCACCGCGCGGGGAGGCCTACGAGCAGTACTTC. The chain carries TRBV18 and TRBJ2-7; D possibly corresponds to TRBD2 (6 bases). This CDR3 contains 14 residues. CDR1 KGHSH and CDR2 LQKENI come from the germline V gene. Trimming cost V 3 bases and J 2 bases, with 11 bases left between them.

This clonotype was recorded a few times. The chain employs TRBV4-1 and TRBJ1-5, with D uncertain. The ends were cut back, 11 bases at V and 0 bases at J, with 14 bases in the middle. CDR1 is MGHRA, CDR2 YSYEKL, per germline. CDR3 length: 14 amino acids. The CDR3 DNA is TGCGCCTCCGGGCAGGCGATTAGCAATCAGCCCCAGCATTTT. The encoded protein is CASGQAISNQPQHF.

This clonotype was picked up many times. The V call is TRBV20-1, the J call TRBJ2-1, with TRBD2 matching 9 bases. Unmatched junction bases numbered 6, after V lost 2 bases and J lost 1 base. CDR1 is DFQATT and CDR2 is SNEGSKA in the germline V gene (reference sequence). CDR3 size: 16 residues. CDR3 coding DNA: TGCAGTGCTAGACCTAAAAGCGGGGGGTCCTACAATGAGCAGTTCTTC. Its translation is CSARPKSGGSYNEQFF.

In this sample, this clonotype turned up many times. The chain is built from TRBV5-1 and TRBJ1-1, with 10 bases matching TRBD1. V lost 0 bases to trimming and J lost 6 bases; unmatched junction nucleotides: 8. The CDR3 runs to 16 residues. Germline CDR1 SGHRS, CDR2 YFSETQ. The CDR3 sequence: CASSLDGQGVEAEAFF. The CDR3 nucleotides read TGCGCCAGCAGCTTGGATGGACAGGGGGTGGAGGCTGAAGCTTTCTTT.